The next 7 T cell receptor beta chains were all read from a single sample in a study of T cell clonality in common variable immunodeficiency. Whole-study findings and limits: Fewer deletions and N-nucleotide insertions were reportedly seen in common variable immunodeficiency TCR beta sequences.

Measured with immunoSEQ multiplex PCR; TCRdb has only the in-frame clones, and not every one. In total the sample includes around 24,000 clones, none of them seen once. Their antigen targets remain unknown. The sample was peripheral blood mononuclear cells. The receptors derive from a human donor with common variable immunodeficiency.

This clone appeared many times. The CDR3 reads CAWSADREAFF. CDR3 DNA, as far as it was read: TGTGCCTGGAGTGCGGACAGGGAA. The chain recombines TRBV30 with TRBJ1-1; TRBD1 matches at 7 bases. The read terminates 3 residues before the CDR3 end, so the remaining end is supplied by the germline J gene. This CDR3 comprises 11 residues. The germline gives CDR1 GTSNPN, CDR2 SVGIG (reference sequence).

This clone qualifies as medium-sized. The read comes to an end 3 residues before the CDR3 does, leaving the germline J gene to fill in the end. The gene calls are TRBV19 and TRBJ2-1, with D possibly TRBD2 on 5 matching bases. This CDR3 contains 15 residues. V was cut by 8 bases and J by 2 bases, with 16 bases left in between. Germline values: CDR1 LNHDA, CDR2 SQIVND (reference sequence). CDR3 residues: CASGLRWGAYNEQFF. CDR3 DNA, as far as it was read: TGTGCCAGTGGACTCAGGTGGGGAGCCTACAATGAG.

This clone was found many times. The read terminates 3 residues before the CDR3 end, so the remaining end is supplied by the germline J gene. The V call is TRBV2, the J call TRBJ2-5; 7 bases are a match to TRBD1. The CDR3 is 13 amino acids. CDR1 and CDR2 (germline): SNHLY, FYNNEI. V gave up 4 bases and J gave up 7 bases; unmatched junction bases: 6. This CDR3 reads CASSVTGDTTQYF. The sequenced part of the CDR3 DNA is TGTGCCAGCAGTGTAACAGGGGATACGACC.

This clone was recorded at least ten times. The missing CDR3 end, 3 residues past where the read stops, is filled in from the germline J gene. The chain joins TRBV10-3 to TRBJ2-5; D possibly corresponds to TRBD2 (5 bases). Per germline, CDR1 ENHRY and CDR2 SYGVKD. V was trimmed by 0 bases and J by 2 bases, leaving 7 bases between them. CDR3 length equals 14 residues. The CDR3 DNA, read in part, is TGTGCCATCAGTGAGTCTGGCGGGCAAGAGACC. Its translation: CAISESGGQET. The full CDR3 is CAISESGGQETQYF.

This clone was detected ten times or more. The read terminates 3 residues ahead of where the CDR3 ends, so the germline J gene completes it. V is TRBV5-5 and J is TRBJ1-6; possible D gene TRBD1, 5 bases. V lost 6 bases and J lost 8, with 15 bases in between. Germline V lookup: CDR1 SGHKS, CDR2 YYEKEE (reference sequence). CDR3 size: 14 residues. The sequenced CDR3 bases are TGTGCCAGCACCCGGGGGGACTTGGATTCACCC. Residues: CASTRGDLDSP. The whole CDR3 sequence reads CASTRGDLDSPLHF. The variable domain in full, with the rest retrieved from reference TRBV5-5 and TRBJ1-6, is DAGVTQSPTHLIKTRGQQVTLRCSPISGHKSVSWYQQVLGQGPQFIFQYYEKEERGRGNFPDRFSARQFPNYSSELNVNALLLGDSALYLCASTRGDLDSPLHFGNGTRLTVT.

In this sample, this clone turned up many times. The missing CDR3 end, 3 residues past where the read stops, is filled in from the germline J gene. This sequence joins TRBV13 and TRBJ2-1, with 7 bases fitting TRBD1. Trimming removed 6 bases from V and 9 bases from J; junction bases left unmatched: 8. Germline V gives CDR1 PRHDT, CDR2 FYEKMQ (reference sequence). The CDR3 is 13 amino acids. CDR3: CASSRNPGGEQFF. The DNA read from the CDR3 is TGTGCCAGCAGTCGGAATCCAGGGGGTGAG.

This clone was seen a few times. The part of the CDR3 DNA that was read is TGTGCCAGCAGGCCGCCGCTGACTAGCGGAACCTACAATGAG. Protein sequence: CASRPPLTSGTYNE. The entire CDR3 sequence reads CASRPPLTSGTYNEQFF. The chain is built from TRBV7-6 and TRBJ2-1; TRBD2 agrees at 9 bases. The read terminates 3 residues before the CDR3 end, so the remaining end is supplied by the germline J gene. V was pared by 6 bases and J by 2 bases, with 11 bases of the junction left unmatched. CDR3 length equals 17 residues. The germline V gene has CDR1 SGHVS and CDR2 FNYEAQ.